These 8 T cell receptor beta chains were sequenced from one sample in a study of T cell responses to AZD1222 COVID-19 vaccine. Profiling relied on immunoSEQ multiplex PCR, and the TCRdb table lists in-frame clones only, not all of them. The sample has approximately 160,000 clones, 92% seen once; the top ten hold more than 1%. The sample was peripheral blood, taken 28 days after the second AZD1222 dose. These TCRs come from an adult who received the AZD1222 COVID-19 vaccine.

V gene TRBV5-5 combines with J gene TRBJ1-6; no firm D call. The CDR3 is 15 residues long. The V gene lost 1 base and the J gene lost 1 base, with 6 bases spanning the gap. Germline V gene sequence: CDR1 SGHKS, CDR2 YYEKEE (reference sequence). The CDR3 protein is CASSLTESYNSPLHF. The DNA for the CDR3 is TGTGCCAGCAGCTTGACAGAATCCTATAATTCACCCCTCCACTTT.

In this sample, this clone turned up once. The rearrangement joins TRBV5-1 to TRBJ1-2; tentatively, D is TRBD1 (5 bases). Germline lookup yields CDR1 SGHRS and CDR2 YFSETQ. CDR3 length: 17 residues. Trimming pared 3 bases from V and 4 bases from J, leaving 22 bases between. The DNA for the CDR3 is TGCGCCAGCAGCTCGAAATTACAGGTTCCCGGGGGCTATGGCTACACCTTC. Protein sequence: CASSSKLQVPGGYGYTF.

CDR3 in amino acids: CASSQDGGILNYGYTF. The CDR3 nucleotides read TGTGCCAGCAGCCAAGACGGCGGCATACTAAACTATGGCTACACCTTC. V and J are TRBV14 and TRBJ1-2; no clear D gene. CDR1 SGHDN and CDR2 FVKESK come from the germline V gene. The germline V and J ends were trimmed by 0 bases and 2 bases, with 13 bases remaining between them. This CDR3 comprises 16 residues.

The chain links TRBV6-6 to TRBJ2-7; no definite D call. This CDR3 has 14 residues. Per germline, CDR1 MNHNY and CDR2 SVGAGI (reference sequence). Trimming took off 0 bases at V and 2 bases at J, with 8 bases between the two ends. DNA of the CDR3: TGTGCCAGCAGTTACTCCGGACGGACCTACGAGCAGTACTTC. It encodes CASSYSGRTYEQYF.

The CDR3 DNA sequence: TGCGCCAGCAGCCAGGGACAGGGTCGTCACTATGGCTACACCTTC. This encodes CASSQGQGRHYGYTF. The chain carries TRBV4-1 and TRBJ1-2; 9 bases fit TRBD1. Germline V CDR1 and CDR2: MGHRA, YSYEKL. The V gene end was trimmed by 3 bases and the J gene end by 3 bases; junction bases not matched to a gene: 5. The CDR3 spans 15 residues.

The chain joins TRBV19 to TRBJ1-1, with TRBD1 matching over 8 bases. The length of the CDR3 is 12 residues. Trimming removed 9 bases from V and 4 bases from J; junction bases left unmatched: 4. Germline V gene lookup returns CDR1 LNHDA and CDR2 SQIVND (reference sequence). The CDR3 nucleotides read TGTGCCAGCAGGGGGCCGGCCACTGAAGCTTTCTTT. This sequence encodes CASRGPATEAFF.

The chain recombines TRBV5-1 with TRBJ1-3; 8 positions agree with TRBD1. Per germline, CDR1 SGHRS and CDR2 YFSETQ. There are 16 residues in the CDR3. V shed 2 bases, J shed 4 bases, and the junction held 8 bases outside the gene matches. CDR3 sequence (DNA): TGCGCCAGCAGCTTTCGGGGACAGGCGGTAGGAAACACCATATATTTT. Protein: CASSFRGQAVGNTIYF. The full variable domain, in which reference TRBV5-1 and TRBJ1-3 provide the parts outside the CDR3, is KAGVTQTPRYLIKTRGQQVTLSCSPISGHRSVSWYQQTPGQGLQFLFEYFSETQRNKGNFPGRFSGRQFSNSRSEMNVSTLELGDSALYLCASSFRGQAVGNTIYFGEGSWLTVV.

The V call is TRBV29-1, the J call TRBJ1-6, with TRBD1 as a possible D gene (6 bases). The CDR3 is 13 amino acids. V lost 6 bases to trimming and J lost 9 bases, with 15 bases between them. CDR1 is SQVTM and CDR2 is ANQGSEA in the germline V gene. This chain's CDR3 is CSVQQGRGSPLHF. The CDR3 bases are TGCAGCGTCCAACAGGGTAGGGGTTCACCCCTCCACTTT.